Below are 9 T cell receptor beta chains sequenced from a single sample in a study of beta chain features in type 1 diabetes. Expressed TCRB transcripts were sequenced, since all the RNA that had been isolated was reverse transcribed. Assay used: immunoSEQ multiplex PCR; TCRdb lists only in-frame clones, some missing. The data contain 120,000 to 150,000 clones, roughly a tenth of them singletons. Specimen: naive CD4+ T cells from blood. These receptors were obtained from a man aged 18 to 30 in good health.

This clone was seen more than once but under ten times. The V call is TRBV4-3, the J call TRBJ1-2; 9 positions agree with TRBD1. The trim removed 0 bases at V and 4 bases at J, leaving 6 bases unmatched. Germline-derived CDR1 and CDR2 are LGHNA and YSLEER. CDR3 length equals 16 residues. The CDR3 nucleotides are TGCGCCAGCAGCCAAGACGTAGGACAGGGGACCTATGGCTACACCTTC. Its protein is CASSQDVGQGTYGYTF.

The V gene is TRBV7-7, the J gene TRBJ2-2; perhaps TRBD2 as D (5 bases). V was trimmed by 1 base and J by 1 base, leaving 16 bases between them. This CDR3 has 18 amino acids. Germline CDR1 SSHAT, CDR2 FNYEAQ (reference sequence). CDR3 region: CASSLVVIGGQNTGELFF. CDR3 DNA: TGTGCCAGCAGCTTAGTCGTCATTGGCGGGCAGAACACCGGGGAGCTGTTTTTT. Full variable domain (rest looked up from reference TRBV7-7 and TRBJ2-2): GAGVSQSPRYKVTKRGQDVTLRCDPISSHATLYWYQQALGQGPEFLTYFNYEAQPDKSGLPSDRFSAERPEGSISTLTIQRTEQRDSAMYRCASSLVVIGGQNTGELFFGEGSRLTVL.

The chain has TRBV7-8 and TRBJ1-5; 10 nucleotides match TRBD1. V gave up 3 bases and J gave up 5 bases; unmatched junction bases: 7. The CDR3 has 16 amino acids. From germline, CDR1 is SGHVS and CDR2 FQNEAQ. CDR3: CASSFSRDRGHQPQHF. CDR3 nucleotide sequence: TGTGCCAGCAGCTTTTCCCGGGACAGGGGTCATCAGCCCCAGCATTTT.

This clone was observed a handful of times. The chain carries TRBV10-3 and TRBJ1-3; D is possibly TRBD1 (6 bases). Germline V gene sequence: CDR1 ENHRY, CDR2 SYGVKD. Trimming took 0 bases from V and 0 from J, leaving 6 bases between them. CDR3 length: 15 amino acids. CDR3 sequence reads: CAISESGGSGNTIYF. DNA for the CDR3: TGTGCCATCAGTGAGTCAGGGGGCTCTGGAAACACCATATATTTT.

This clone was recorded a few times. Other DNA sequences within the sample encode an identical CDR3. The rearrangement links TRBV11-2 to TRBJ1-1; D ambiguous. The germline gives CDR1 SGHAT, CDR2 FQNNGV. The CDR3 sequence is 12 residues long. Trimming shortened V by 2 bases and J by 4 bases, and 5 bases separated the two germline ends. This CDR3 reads CASSLSGTEAFF. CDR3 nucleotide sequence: TGTGCCAGCAGCTTATCGGGCACTGAAGCTTTCTTT.

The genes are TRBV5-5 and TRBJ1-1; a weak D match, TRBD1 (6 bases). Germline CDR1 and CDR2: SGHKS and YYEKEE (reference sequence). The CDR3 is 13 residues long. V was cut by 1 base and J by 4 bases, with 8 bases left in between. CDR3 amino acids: CASSLTGSTEAFF. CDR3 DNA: TGTGCCAGCAGCTTGACAGGGAGCACTGAAGCTTTCTTT.

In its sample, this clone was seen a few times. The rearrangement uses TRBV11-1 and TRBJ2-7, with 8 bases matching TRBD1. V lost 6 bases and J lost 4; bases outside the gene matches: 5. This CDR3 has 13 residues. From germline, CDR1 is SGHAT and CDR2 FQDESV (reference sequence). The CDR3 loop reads CASSWDRNYEQYF. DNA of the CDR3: TGTGCCAGCAGTTGGGACAGGAATTACGAGCAGTACTTC.

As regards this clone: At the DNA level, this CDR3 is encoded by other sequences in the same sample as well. In nucleotides, the CDR3 is TGTGCCAGCAGCTTAGGGCAGGGAGAGACCCAGTACTTC. Protein sequence: CASSLGQGETQYF. J is TRBJ2-5 and V is TRBV11-2; D might be TRBD1 (5 bases). Trimming removed 1 base at V and 4 bases at J, with 7 bases between. This CDR3 has 13 amino acids. Germline values: CDR1 SGHAT, CDR2 FQNNGV.

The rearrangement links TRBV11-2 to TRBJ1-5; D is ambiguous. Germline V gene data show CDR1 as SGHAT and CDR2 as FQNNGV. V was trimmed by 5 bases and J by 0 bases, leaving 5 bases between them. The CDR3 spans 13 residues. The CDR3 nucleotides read TGTGCCAGCAGCCCCCATAGCAATCAGCCCCAGCATTTT. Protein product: CASSPHSNQPQHF.